Reported below is one TCR beta chain. These data originate in a study of T cell clusters in autoimmune cytopenias. TRB was amplified from roughly 270 ng of peripheral blood genomic DNA per sample. The CDR3 contains 13 residues. The germline gives CDR1 MNHNS, CDR2 SASEGT. One tube held mixed TRB-A and TRB-B primer pools for touch-down PCR. TCRdb re-called the multiplex PCR reads, yielding one record per CDR3 amino acid sequence without DNA. Recorded for this sample: 9,500 to 12,000 distinct CDR3 sequences. In addition, the sample was reused for a study of T cell repertoires in aging, cancer and after chemotherapy.

The sequence was obtained from a human donor in good health. The V call is TRBV6-1, the J call TRBJ2-5; with no DNA, the TCRdb D assignment of TRBD1 cannot be verified. Material for sequencing was peripheral blood. The CDR3: CATTTGPQETQYF.